This entry concerns a single T cell receptor beta chain. Its antigen is currently not known. Within one base of it there is no much larger clone, and no base qualities were kept. The library came from the immunoSEQ multiplex PCR assay. The multiplex PCR relied on a mix of 60 forward primers for TCR Vbeta segments and 13 reverse primers for TCR Jbeta segments. Amplification of the CDR3 region of rearranged TCR beta genes was performed with a multiplex PCR assay on genomic DNA. The Illumina HiSeq System was used to sequence the amplified TCR beta libraries as 87-base-pair reads. The original pipeline was this. In a later analysis, tens of millions of unique TCR beta chains were counted across the 500 to 850 repertoires, and about 9.9 million of these chains were shared by at least two donors. To remove PCR and sequencing errors, raw reads were error-corrected and collapsed into unique sequences using a nearest-neighbor algorithm that merged closely related sequences. V, D and J gene segments were assigned by aligning CDR3 sequences to IMGT reference sequences. For a sequence to be retained, a match of at least six nucleotides was required to both a V gene segment and a J gene segment. Rearrangements were called productive when the CDR3 lacked stop codons and stayed in frame with V and J; all others were non-productive. Following IMGT convention, CDR3 was defined as the stretch from the second conserved V-encoded cysteine to the conserved J-encoded phenylalanine. In an earlier analysis of roughly 580 of the donors, sequences lacking an unambiguous match to a single V gene segment were excluded. An earlier analysis of just under 600 of the donors called V segments functional above 56.7% productive rearrangements and segregating when the between-donor standard deviation exceeded 5%. A statistical classification framework was developed to diagnose cytomegalovirus status using the catalog of TCR beta chain sequences. In a later analysis, V and J genes were assigned by comparing TCR nucleotide sequences against IMGT/GENE-DB human TR gene sequences. A later analysis assigned CDR3 sequences and most-parsimonious VDJ recombination scenarios with the TCRdist pipeline. In a later analysis, every TCR beta chain was defined by the combination of its CDR3 amino acid sequence and its V-gene family, and reads without a unique V-gene family were dropped. In a later analysis, 550 to 650 highly shared, low-generation-probability nucleotide sequences were removed to address suspected cross-contamination and a sequencing artifact. In a later analysis, a clonal expansion index was calculated for each public chain from normalized within-repertoire ranks of inferred template counts. A later analysis computed generation probabilities with a VDJ recombination model fitted to out-of-frame rearrangements, and checked the results against IGoR. In a later analysis, TCR-TCR, TCR-HLA and TCR-CMV co-occurrence was scored with hypergeometric tests, and a repertoire-size bias correction was applied to TCR pairs. False discovery rates were estimated in a later analysis by permuting HLA or CMV assignments 20 times. In a later analysis, co-occurring TCRs were grouped with DBSCAN, and TCRdist sequence similarity was added when clustering was performed within HLA-allele-positive subsets. Repertoires with fewer than 30,000 or more than 120,000 public chains were left out of co-occurrence clustering, as were about five repertoires with anomalous nucleotide sharing. TCRdb took this table from immuneACCESS and kept in-frame rearrangements with V and J called. Such tables lack part of the clones; where checked against another copy, unresolved V genes explain under half of the gap, and the rest is unexplained. V and J calls and clone size are as listed in that table; D and trimming were resolved from the DNA. This sample has approximately 110,000 clones in its table, and roughly an eighth of those were observed once. 16% of the sample lies in the top ten.

The cohort comprised fewer than 700 healthy bone marrow donors. At the time of sampling, every cohort member was nominally healthy, though immune exposures that went unrecorded were likely present. The donor tested CMV seropositive, placing the donor among the 250 to 350 seropositive members of the cohort. A peripheral blood sample was collected from each donor, and TCR beta sequencing was performed on peripheral blood mononuclear cells. The Qiagen DNeasy Blood Extraction Kit was used to extract genomic DNA from the blood cell samples. The sample comes from a study of cytomegalovirus exposure and HLA in healthy donors (dated by TCRdb to the late 2010s). Notes on the research overall: In an earlier analysis of several hundred of the donors, 250 to 350 Gb of sequence data and approximately 120 million unique TCR beta sequences from 180 million or so T cells were reported. About 330 gigabases of sequencing data and around 88 million unique TCR sequences made up an early release that covered several hundred HLA-typed donors. Among the roughly 370 genotyped donors, about 83% belonged to the genetic ancestry cluster associated with self-reported Caucasian donors. Donor age, sex, ethnicity and CMV serostatus were collected together with the repertoire data. A few DR-DQ haplotypes were treated as single units for association and clustering because of strong linkage in the cohort. A separate validation cohort of about 110 different subjects was used in addition to the roughly 720-subject first cohort. The number of typed donors differed by locus: roughly 620-640 for A, B, C, DRB1 and DQB1; 500 to 550 for DQA1; 606 for DPA1; and 400 to 480 for DPB1. Genome-wide SNP genotypes for about 55% of the 666 donors were used in a later genetic analysis, which treated that subset as a discovery cohort. In an earlier analysis of roughly 600 of the donors, high-throughput TCR beta sequencing was used to judge whether each TCR beta V gene segment behaved as functional or pseudogenic. The study aimed to test whether signatures of past pathogen exposure could be identified by cataloging public T cell receptors. High-throughput TCR immunosequencing, statistical association of individual TCRs with disease status, and machine learning were combined to predict cytomegalovirus infection status. All discovery cohort repertoires had been generated on a single sequencing platform. Rather than drawing on any new phenotypic data, the later analysis identified candidate immune exposures from TCR beta sequences and the way those sequences occurred across donors. Class I and class II HLA loci were covered by the typing at four-digit resolution. Among around 400 genotyped donors of the cohort, an average of roughly 230,000 unique TCR beta nucleotide sequences was sequenced per donor, of which 15% to 20% were non-productive. Using immunosequencing, the study profiled T cell repertoires from fewer than 850 subjects and related those repertoires to cytomegalovirus serostatus. A later analysis re-analyzed previously published TCR beta repertoires from 650 to 800 donors and added high-resolution HLA genotyping to study TCR occurrence patterns.

Per the germline V gene, MNHNS is the CDR1 and SASEGT is the CDR2. Including the terminal cysteine and phenylalanine, the CDR3 comprises 14 residues. Only the CDR3 portion is preserved as DNA: 42 bases, with reading frame beginning at the first base. V ends up 7 bases short and J 9 bases short, with an unmatched junction base count of 8. Study-wide conclusions, independent of this receptor: A later analysis found that most CMV-associated TCR beta chains appeared HLA-restricted, with HLA associations seemingly driven largely by CMV exposure. The study gave a list of under 200 TCR beta chains associated with cytomegalovirus. Roughly uniform sequencing depth across donors was assumed in presence/absence analyses, although this assumption may not hold. Linkage disequilibrium might explain the correlated functional status among segregating V segments, but an unknown experimental factor could not be excluded. Because HLA typing was unavailable for some donors at each locus, only the typed subset was used in association tests. Cytomegalovirus status was reported to be diagnosed by the classifier with high specificity and sensitivity in both the original and validation cohorts. A further reported finding was that TCR beta sequences accurately predicted the HLA-A and HLA-B alleles for most subjects in the first cohort. The sequencing pipeline was judged likely to have produced a cluster of highly shared sequence variants as a technical artifact. Most TCR sequences were seen in very few donors, while some public TCRs were found in many individuals. A few of the identified cytomegalovirus-associated TCR beta chains were confirmed in vitro to be specific for cytomegalovirus antigens. Broadly in line with IMGT annotations, most TCR beta V segments showed up in productive rearrangements about 90% or about 30% of the time in an earlier analysis of 450 to 750 of the donors. In a later genetic analysis, fewer N-insertions in productive TCRs were reported among donors in an Asian-associated ancestry cluster than the roughly 700-donor mean. In a later analysis, several top co-occurrence clusters were reported to appear linked to parvovirus B19, influenza, CMV and Epstein-Barr virus. A later analysis found that TCR association rates varied across HLA loci, with DRB1 alleles showing the most associated TCRs and HLA-C alleles the fewest. Because counts were too low, about 18 rarely observed V segments, including chromosome 9 orphons, were left out of the earlier analysis of 587 of the donors. A later genetic analysis associated a missense DCLRE1C variant with V-gene and J-gene trimming of TCR beta chains, and an independent cohort replicated the association. The 87-base-pair reads could not distinguish some IMGT-functional V segments, including TRBV6-2 and TRBV6-3, so those segments were excluded. The authors suggested that the approach could potentially be generalized to other disease states and immunological phenotypes. At a false discovery rate of 0.05, a later analysis linked fewer than 20,000 TCR beta sequences to specific HLA alleles. The only immune exposure information available for the cohort was CMV serostatus. In a later analysis, HLA-associated TCR beta chains showed more clonal expansion and lower generation probabilities than non-associated chains that were equally common. Only TCR beta chains were sequenced in this cohort, and the absence of alpha or paired-chain data limited detectable features. Assigning TCR associations to individual alleles was difficult when HLA alleles, especially DR and DQ, strongly co-occurred.

Material for sequencing was PBMCs. The sequence was collected from a man aged 35 to 55 in good health and CMV-seropositive. The chain is assembled from TRBV6-1 and TRBJ2-2, and TRBD2 matches 10 of the central bases. The DNA sequence is as follows: TGTGCCAGCACTCCCGGGACTAGCGTGCGGGAGCTGTTTTTT. This is translated as CASTPGTSVRELFF.